The clone carrying this TCR beta chain was detected ten times or more. Its target is unknown. These data are taken from a study of prognosis after radiotherapy for stage I lung cancer. Findings and limits, study-wide: After stereotactic body radiation therapy, median unique TCR clones were 6,861, down from approximately 11,000. When patients developed distant metastases, their Shannon entropy after stereotactic body radiation therapy was lower.

This CDR3 region has 15 residues. Per the germline V gene, CDR1 is SGHAT and CDR2 is FQNNGV. V was cut by 3 bases and J by 0 bases, with 9 bases left in between. Using two-round multiplex PCR, the authors amplified TCR beta CDR3 from genomic DNA. It was primers specific to each TRBV and TRBJ gene that first-round PCR used. MiXCR was run by TCRdb on the multiplex PCR reads, yielding one entry per CDR3 protein. The sample holds about 34,000 distinct CDR3 sequences, approximately 35% seen once. The sample consisted of PBMCs, taken before or after stereotactic body radiation therapy (not recorded which). This sequence joins TRBV11-2 and TRBJ1-3, with a weak D call TRBD1 (5 bases). The TCR comes from a donor aged 50 or older with non-small cell lung cancer. CDR3 coding DNA: TGTGCCAGCAGCTTTTTGGGGCACTCTGGAAACACCATATATTTT. It encodes CASSFLGHSGNTIYF.